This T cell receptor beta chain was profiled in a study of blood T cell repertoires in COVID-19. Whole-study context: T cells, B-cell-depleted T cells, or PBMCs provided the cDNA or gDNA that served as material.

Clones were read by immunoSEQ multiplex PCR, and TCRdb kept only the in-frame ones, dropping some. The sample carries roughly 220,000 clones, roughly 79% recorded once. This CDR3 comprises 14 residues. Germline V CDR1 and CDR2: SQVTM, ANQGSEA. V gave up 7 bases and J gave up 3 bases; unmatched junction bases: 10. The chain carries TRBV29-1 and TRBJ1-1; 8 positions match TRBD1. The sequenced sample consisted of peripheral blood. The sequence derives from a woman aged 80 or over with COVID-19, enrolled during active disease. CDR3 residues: CSADRTGTYTEAFF. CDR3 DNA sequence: TGCAGCGCCGATCGGACAGGGACGTACACTGAAGCTTTCTTT.